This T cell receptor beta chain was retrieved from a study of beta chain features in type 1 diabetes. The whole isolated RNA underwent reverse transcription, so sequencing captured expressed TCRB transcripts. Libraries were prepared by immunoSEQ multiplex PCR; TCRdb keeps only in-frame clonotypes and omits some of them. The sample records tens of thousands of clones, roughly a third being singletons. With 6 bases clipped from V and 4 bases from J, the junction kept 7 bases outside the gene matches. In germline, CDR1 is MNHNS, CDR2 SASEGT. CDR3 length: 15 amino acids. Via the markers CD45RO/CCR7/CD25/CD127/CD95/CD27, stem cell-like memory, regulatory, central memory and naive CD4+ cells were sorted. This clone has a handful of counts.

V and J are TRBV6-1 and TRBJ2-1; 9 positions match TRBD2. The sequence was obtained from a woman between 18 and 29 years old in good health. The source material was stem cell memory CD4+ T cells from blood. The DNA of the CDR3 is TGTGCCAGCAGCGTAGCGGCGGGAGGGTACAATGAGCAGTTCTTC. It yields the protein CASSVAAGGYNEQFF.